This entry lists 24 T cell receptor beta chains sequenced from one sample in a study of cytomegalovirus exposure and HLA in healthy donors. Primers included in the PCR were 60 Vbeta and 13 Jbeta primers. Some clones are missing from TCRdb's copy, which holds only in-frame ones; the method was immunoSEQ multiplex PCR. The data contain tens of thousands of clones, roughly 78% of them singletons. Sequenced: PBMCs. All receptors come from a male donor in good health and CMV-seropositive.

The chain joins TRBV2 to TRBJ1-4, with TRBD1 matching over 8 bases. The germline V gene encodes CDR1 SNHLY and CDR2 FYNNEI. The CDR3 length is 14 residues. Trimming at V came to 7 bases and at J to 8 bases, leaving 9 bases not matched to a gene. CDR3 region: CASKFQGAVEKLFF. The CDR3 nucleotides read TGTGCCAGCAAGTTCCAGGGGGCTGTCGAAAAACTGTTTTTT. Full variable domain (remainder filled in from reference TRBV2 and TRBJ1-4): EPEVTQTPSHQVTQMGQEVILRCVPISNHLYFYWYRQILGQKVEFLVSFYNNEISEKSEIFDDQFSVERPDGSNFTLKIRSTKLEDSAMYFCASKFQGAVEKLFFGSGTQLSVL.

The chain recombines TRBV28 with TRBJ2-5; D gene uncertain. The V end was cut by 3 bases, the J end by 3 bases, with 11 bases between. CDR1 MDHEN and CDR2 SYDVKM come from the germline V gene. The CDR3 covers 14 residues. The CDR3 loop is CASSLMNSKETQYF. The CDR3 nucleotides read TGTGCCAGCAGTTTGATGAATTCTAAAGAGACCCAGTACTTC.

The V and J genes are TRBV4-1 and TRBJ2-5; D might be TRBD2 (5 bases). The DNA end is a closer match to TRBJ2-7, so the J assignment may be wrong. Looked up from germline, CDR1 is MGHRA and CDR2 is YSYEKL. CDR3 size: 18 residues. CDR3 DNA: TGCGCCAGCAGCCAAGTCCTCCTTGCTAGCATCGGCGGTTACGAGCAGTACTTC. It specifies CASSQVLLASIGGYEQYF.

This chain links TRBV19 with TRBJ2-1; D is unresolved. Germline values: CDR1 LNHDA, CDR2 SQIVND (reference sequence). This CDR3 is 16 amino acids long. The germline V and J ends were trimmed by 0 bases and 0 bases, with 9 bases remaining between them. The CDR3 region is CASSIDTVSSYNEQFF. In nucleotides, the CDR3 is TGTGCCAGTAGTATAGACACAGTTAGCTCCTACAATGAGCAGTTCTTC.

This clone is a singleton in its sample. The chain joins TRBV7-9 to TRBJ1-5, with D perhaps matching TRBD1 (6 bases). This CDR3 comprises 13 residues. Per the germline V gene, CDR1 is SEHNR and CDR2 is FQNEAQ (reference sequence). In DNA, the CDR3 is TGTGCGAAGCCAGGGGTCGGTGGTCAGCCCCAGCATTTT. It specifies CAKPGVGGQPQHF.

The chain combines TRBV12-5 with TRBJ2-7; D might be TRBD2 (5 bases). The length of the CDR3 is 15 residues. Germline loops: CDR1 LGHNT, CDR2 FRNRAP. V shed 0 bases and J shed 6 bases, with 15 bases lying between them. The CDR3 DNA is TGTGCTAGTGGTTTGGTACAACTAGGGTGGGTCGAGCAGTACTTC. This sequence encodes CASGLVQLGWVEQYF. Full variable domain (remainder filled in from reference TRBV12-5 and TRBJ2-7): DARVTQTPRHKVTEMGQEVTMRCQPILGHNTVFWYRQTMMQGLELLAYFRNRAPLDDSGMPKDRFSAEMPDATLATLKIQPSEPRDSAVYFCASGLVQLGWVEQYFGPGTRLTVT.

The CDR3: CASSQSRTAAAYGYTF. DNA for the CDR3: TGTGCCAGCAGCCAAAGTAGGACAGCTGCTGCCTATGGCTACACCTTC. The V call is TRBV16, the J call TRBJ1-2; the D gene is possibly TRBD1 (6 bases). The CDR3 runs 16 residues. Trimming shortened V by 2 bases and J by 4 bases, and 17 bases separated the two germline ends. Looked up from germline, CDR1 is KGHSY and CDR2 is FQNENV.

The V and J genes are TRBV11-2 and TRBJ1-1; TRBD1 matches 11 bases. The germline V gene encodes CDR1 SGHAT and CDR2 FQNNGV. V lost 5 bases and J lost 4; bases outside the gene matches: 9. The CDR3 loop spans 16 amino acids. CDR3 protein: CASSSGQGAISTEAFF. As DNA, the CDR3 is TGTGCCAGCAGCAGCGGACAGGGGGCCATTAGCACTGAAGCTTTCTTT. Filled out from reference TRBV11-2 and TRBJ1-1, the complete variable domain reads EAGVAQSPRYKIIEKRQSVAFWCNPISGHATLYWYQQILGQGPKLLIQFQNNGVVDDSQLPKDRFSAERLKGVDSTLKIQPAKLEDSAVYLCASSSGQGAISTEAFFGQGTRLTVV.

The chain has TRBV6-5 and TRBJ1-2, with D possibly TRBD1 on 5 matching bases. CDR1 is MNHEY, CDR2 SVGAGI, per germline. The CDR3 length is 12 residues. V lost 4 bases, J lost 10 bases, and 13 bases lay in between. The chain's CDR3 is CASSSEGIFYTF. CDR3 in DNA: TGTGCCAGCAGTTCGGAGGGGATCTTCTACACCTTC.

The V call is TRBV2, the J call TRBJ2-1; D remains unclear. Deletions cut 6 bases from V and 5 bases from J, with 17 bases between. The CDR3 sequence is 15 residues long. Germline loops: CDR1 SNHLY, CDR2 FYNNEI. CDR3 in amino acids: CASRPLRAPNNEQFF. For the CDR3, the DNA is TGTGCCAGCAGACCCCTGCGAGCCCCCAACAATGAGCAGTTCTTC. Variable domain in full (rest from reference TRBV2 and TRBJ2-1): EPEVTQTPSHQVTQMGQEVILRCVPISNHLYFYWYRQILGQKVEFLVSFYNNEISEKSEIFDDQFSVERPDGSNFTLKIRSTKLEDSAMYFCASRPLRAPNNEQFFGPGTRLTVL.

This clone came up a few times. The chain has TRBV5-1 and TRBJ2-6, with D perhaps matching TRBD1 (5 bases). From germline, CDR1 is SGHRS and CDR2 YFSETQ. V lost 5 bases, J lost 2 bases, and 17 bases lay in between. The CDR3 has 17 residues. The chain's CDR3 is CASSRQPPGPGANVLTF. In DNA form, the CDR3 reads TGCGCCAGCAGTCGACAGCCGCCCGGACCTGGGGCCAACGTCCTGACTTTC.

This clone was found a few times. The CDR3 nucleotides read TGTGCCAGCAGTTACCGGGGGAGTCTCACCACTGAAGCTTTCTTT. Its translation: CASSYRGSLTTEAFF. The V gene is TRBV6-6, the J gene TRBJ1-1, with D perhaps TRBD1 (5 bases). The V and J ends lost 2 bases and 4 bases respectively, with 14 bases between them. Germline CDR1 is MNHNY and CDR2 is SVGAGI (reference sequence). The CDR3 spans 15 residues.

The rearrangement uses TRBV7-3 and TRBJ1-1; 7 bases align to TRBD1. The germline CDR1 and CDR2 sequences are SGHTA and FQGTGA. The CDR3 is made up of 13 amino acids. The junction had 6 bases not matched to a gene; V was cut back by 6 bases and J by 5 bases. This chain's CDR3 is CASRQQGRTEAFF. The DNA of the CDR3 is TGTGCCAGCAGGCAACAGGGGAGAACTGAAGCTTTCTTT.

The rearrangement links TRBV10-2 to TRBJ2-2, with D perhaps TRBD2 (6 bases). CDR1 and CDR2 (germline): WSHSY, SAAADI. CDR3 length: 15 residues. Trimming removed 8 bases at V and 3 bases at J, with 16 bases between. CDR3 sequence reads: CASLPGLRDTGELFF. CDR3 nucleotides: TGCGCCAGCCTCCCAGGACTACGGGACACCGGGGAGCTGTTTTTT.

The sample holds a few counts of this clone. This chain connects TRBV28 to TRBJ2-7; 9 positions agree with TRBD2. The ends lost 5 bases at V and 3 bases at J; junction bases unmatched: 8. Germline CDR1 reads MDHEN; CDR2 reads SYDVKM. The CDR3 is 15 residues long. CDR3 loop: CASSLGETSGYEQYF. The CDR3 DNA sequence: TGTGCCAGCAGTCTTGGGGAGACTAGCGGCTACGAGCAGTACTTC.

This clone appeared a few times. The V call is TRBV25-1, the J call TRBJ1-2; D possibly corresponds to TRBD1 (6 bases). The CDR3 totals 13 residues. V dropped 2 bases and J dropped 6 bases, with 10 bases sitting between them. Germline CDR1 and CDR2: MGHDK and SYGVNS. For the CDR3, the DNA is TGTGCCAGCAGTGAAACAGGGACGAATGGCTACACCTTC. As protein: CASSETGTNGYTF.

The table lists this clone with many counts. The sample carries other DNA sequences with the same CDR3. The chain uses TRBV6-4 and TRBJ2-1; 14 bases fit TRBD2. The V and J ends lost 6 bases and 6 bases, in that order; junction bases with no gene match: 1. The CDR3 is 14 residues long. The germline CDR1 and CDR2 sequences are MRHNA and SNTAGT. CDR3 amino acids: CASSGLAGGNEQFF. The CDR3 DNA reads TGTGCCAGCAGCGGACTAGCGGGAGGCAATGAGCAGTTCTTC.

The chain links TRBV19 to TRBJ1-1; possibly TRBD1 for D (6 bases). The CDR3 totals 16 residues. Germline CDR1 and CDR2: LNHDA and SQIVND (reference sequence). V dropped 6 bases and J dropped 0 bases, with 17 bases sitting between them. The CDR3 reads CASRPAGGDMNTEAFF. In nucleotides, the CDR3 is TGTGCCAGTAGACCCGCGGGGGGCGACATGAACACTGAAGCTTTCTTT.

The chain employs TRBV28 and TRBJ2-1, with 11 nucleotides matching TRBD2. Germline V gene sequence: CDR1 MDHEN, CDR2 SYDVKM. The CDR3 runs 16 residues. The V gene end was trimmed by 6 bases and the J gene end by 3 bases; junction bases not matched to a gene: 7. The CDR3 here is CASSPGTSGSYNEQFF. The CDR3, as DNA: TGTGCCAGCAGCCCCGGGACTAGCGGAAGCTACAATGAGCAGTTCTTC.

CDR3 loop: CASRARGGGNYEQYF. CDR3 DNA: TGTGCCAGCAGGGCAAGAGGGGGGGGGAACTACGAGCAGTACTTC. The chain joins TRBV2 to TRBJ2-7; D might be TRBD2 (7 bases). This CDR3 comprises 15 residues. Trimming removed 6 bases at V and 3 bases at J, with 18 bases between. The germline V gene encodes CDR1 SNHLY and CDR2 FYNNEI. Full variable domain (rest looked up from reference TRBV2 and TRBJ2-7): EPEVTQTPSHQVTQMGQEVILRCVPISNHLYFYWYRQILGQKVEFLVSFYNNEISEKSEIFDDQFSVERPDGSNFTLKIRSTKLEDSAMYFCASRARGGGNYEQYFGPGTRLTVT.

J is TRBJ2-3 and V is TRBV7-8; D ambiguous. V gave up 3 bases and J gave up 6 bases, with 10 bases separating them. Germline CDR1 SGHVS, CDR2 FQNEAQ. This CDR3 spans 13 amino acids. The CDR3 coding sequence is TGTGCCAGCAGCTTTCTAGTATCTGATACGCAGTATTTT. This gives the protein CASSFLVSDTQYF.

The CDR3 DNA reads as TGCGCCAGCAGTGAGGGCGGGAGCAGGGACGAGCAGTACTTC. This codes for CASSEGGSRDEQYF. The J gene is TRBJ2-7, the V gene TRBV10-1; TRBD2 matches 7 bases. The length of the CDR3 is 14 residues. The V gene's germline CDR1 is WNHNN and CDR2 SYGVQD (reference sequence). Losses at the gene ends were 2 bases for V and 5 bases for J; bases not matched to a gene: 6.

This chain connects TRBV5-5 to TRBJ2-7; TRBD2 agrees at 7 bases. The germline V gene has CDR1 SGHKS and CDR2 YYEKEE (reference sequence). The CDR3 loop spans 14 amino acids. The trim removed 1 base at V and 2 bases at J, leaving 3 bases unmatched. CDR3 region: CASSLSGMTYEQYF. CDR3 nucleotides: TGTGCCAGCAGCTTGAGCGGGATGACCTACGAGCAGTACTTC. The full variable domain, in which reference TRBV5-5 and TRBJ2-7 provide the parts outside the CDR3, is DAGVTQSPTHLIKTRGQQVTLRCSPISGHKSVSWYQQVLGQGPQFIFQYYEKEERGRGNFPDRFSARQFPNYSSELNVNALLLGDSALYLCASSLSGMTYEQYFGPGTRLTVT.

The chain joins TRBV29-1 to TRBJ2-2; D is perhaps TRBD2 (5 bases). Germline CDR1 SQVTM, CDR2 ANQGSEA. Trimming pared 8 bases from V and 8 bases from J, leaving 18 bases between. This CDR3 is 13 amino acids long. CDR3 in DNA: TGCAGCTTCTGCCTGGCAGGAGGTGGGGAGCTGTTTTTT. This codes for CSFCLAGGGELFF.